In this sample, the clone carrying this T cell receptor beta chain turned up a few times. Its antigen is unknown. The entry originates in a study of T cells in Graves' hyperthyroidism and ophthalmopathy. Study-wide results and caveats: Classification by a 13 V-J model distinguished ophthalmopathy from stable hyperthyroidism.

Amplification targeted TCR beta CDR3 regions from RNA transcripts. TCR CDR3 underwent first-round RT-PCR with the HTBI primer set. Each CDR3 protein is one row after TCRdb ran MiXCR on the multiplex PCR reads. Of roughly 740,000 distinct CDR3 sequences in the sample, roughly 17% are singletons; the top ten hold around 7.7%. Germline V gives CDR1 SQVTM, CDR2 ANQGSEA. This CDR3 comprises 15 residues. V dropped 7 bases and J dropped 6; count of bases not matched to a gene: 8. This clonotype was sampled from a man between 18 and 35 years old with Graves' hyperthyroidism. This rearrangement joins TRBV29-1 to TRBJ2-3; TRBD2 matches at 15 bases. The sample comprised blood. CDR3 region: CSGRTSGRDADTQYF. For the CDR3, the DNA is TGCAGCGGACGGACTAGCGGGAGGGATGCGGATACGCAGTATTTT.